This T cell receptor (beta chain) was documented in a study of T cells after posttransplantation cyclophosphamide. Notes on the study in general: Later post-transplant blood repertoires were often dominated by donor CD8+ memory clones. Recipient CMV seropositivity and CMV reactivation strongly tracked TRB clonality. Skin or GI-infiltrating T cells shared few TRB sequences with blood.

In regard to this clone: Its target is not known.

TCRdb keeps only in-frame clones here, not all; method: immunoSEQ multiplex PCR. The sample includes tens of thousands of clones, more than 70% of them seen just once. The J segment lost 1 base and the V segment lost 3 bases, leaving 5 bases of the junction unmatched. CDR1 is SGHTA, CDR2 FQGTGA, per germline. CDR3 length: 15 residues. Busulfan-fludarabine conditioning, marrow transplant, and cyclophosphamide on days +3 and +4 were administered. The receptor was derived from a female patient aged 40-50 years who received an allogeneic stem cell transplant from a related donor, was CMV-positive, and had no GVHD. T cells may partly derive from the graft donor. The sample here was CD4+ T cells sorted from blood, taken 1,700 to 2,000 days after a stem cell transplant with posttransplant cyclophosphamide. The chain carries TRBV7-3 and TRBJ2-5; 7 nucleotides align to TRBD2. The CDR3 coding sequence is TGTGCCAGCAGCTTGCTGGGGGGGTTCCAAGAGACCCAGTACTTC. As protein: CASSLLGGFQETQYF.